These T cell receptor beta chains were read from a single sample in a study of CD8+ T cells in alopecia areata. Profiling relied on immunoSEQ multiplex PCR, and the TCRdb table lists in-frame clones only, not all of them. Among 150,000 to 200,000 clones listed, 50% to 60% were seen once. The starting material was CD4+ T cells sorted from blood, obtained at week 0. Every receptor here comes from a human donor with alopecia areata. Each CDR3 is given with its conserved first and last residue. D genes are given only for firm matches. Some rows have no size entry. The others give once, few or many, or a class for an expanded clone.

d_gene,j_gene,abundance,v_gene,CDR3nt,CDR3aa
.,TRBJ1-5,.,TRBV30,TGTGCCTGGAGTGTTGGACTCCCAGGGGTTCAGCCCCAGCATTTT,CAWSVGLPGVQPQHF
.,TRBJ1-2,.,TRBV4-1,TGCGCCAGCAGCCAAGAGGGGCAGGGACGAAGTATCTATGGCTACACCTTC,CASSQEGQGRSIYGYTF
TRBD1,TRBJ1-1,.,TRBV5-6,TGTGCCAGCAGCTCCCAGGGGGGGGGCACTGAAGCTTTCTTT,CASSSQGGGTEAFF
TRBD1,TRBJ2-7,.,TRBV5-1,TGCGCCAGCAGTCGGACAGGCGCCTACGAGCAGTACTTC,CASSRTGAYEQYF
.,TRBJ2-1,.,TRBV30,TGTGCCTGGAGTGGCAACCGGGGGAATGAGCAGTTCTTC,CAWSGNRGNEQFF
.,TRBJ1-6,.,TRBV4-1,TGCGCCAGCAGCCAAGTTCAGGCAGGTTCACCCCTCCACTTT,CASSQVQAGSPLHF
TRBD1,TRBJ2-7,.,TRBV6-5,TGTGCCAGCAGTTCCTCCCCGGGACAGGGGGTCGAGCAGTACTTC,CASSSSPGQGVEQYF
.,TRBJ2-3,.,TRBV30,TGTGCCTCTGGAGTGGTTAGCACAGATACGCAGTATTTT,CASGVVSTDTQYF
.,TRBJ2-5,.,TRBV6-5,TGTGCCAGCAGTTACTCGACAGGCCAGGAGACCCAGTACTTC,CASSYSTGQETQYF
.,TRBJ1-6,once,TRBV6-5,TGTGCCAGCAGTTACTCGGACACCAATAATTCACCCCTCCACTTT,CASSYSDTNNSPLHF
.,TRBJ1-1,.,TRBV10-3,TGTGCCATCAGTGCCAGGACACCGAACACTGAAGCTTTCTTT,CAISARTPNTEAFF
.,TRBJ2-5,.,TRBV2,TGTGCCAGCAGTGCGAGTGAGACCCAGTACTTC,CASSASETQYF
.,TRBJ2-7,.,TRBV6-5,TGTGCCAGCATTCGAAAGACAGGGACTACCTACGAGCAGTACTTC,CASIRKTGTTYEQYF
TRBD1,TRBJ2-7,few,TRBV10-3,TGTGCCATCAGTGAGTCGGGACAGGGCTCCTACGAGCAGTACTTC,CAISESGQGSYEQYF
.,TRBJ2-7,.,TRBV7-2,TGTGCCAGCAGCTCTCCTCTACCCCCCTACGAGCAGTACTTC,CASSSPLPPYEQYF
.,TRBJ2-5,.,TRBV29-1,TGCAGCGTTGAGAGACAACTACATGAAGAGACCCAGTACTTC,CSVERQLHEETQYF
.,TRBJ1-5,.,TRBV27,TGTGCCAGCAGTCCACGTGGAGGGGGCAATCAGCCCCAGCATTTT,CASSPRGGGNQPQHF
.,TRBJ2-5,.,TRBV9,TGTGCCAGCAGCACCTCTTCCCAGGCAGAGACCCAGTACTTC,CASSTSSQAETQYF
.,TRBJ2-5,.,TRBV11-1,TGTGCCAGCAGCCCCCAGGGGTTCCAAGAGACCCAGTACTTC,CASSPQGFQETQYF
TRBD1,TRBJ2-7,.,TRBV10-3,TGTGCCATCAGCAGGGACAGGCTCCCAAGCGAGCAGTACTTC,CAISRDRLPSEQYF
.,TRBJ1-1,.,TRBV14,TGTGCCAGCAGCCAAGACAGGGCCACTGAAGCTTTCTTT,CASSQDRATEAFF
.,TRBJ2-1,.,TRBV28,TGTGCCAGCATACGTCTGCGTCACAATGAGCAGTTCTTC,CASIRLRHNEQFF
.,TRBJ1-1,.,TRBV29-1,TGCAGCGCCCGACCTCCTCAGACGGACGAAGCTTTCTTT,CSARPPQTDEAFF
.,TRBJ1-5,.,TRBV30,TGTGCCTGGAGTTTGGGGGAAGGCAATCAGCCCCAGCATTTT,CAWSLGEGNQPQHF
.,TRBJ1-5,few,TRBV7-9,TGTGCCAGCAGCCCCGACAGGAATCAGCCCCAGCATTTT,CASSPDRNQPQHF
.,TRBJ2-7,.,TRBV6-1,TGTGCCACCACAAGGGGTAGTACCTACGAGCAGTACTTC,CATTRGSTYEQYF
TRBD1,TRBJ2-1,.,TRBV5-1,TGCGCCAGCAGCTTGTTCCTGACTCGGACAGGGGGCTACAATGAGCAGTTCTTC,CASSLFLTRTGGYNEQFF
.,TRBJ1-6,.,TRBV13,TGTGCCAGCAGCCCCCGGACACATAATTCACCCCTCCACTTT,CASSPRTHNSPLHF
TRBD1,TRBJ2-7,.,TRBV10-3,TGTGCCATCTTTGGGACAGGCAGGTACGAGCAGTACTTC,CAIFGTGRYEQYF
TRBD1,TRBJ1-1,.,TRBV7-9,TGTGCCAGCAGCCCCCGTTTGGACAGGGGATGGGTCACTGAAGCTTTCTTT,CASSPRLDRGWVTEAFF
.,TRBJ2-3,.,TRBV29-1,TGCAGCGCCCGACTCCTAATCACAGATACGCAGTATTTT,CSARLLITDTQYF
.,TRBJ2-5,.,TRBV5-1,TGCGCCAGCAGCTTGGCCGGACTCAGCCAAGAGACCCAGTACTTC,CASSLAGLSQETQYF
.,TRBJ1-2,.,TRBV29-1,TGCAGCGGAGGGGATCAAAGGGACTATGGCTACACCTTC,CSGGDQRDYGYTF
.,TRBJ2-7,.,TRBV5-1,TGCGCCAGCAGCGCGCCGGGACGTCTCTACGAGCAGTACTTC,CASSAPGRLYEQYF
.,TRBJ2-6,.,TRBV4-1,TGCGCCAGCAGCCCCAGTGGGGCCAACGTCCTGACTTTC,CASSPSGANVLTF
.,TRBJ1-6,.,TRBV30,TGTGCCTGGATGGGCAGCCTTAATTCACCCCTCCACTTT,CAWMGSLNSPLHF
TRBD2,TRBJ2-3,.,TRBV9,TGTGCCAGCAGCGCTAGCGGGGGGGCCAAAGATACGCAGTATTTT,CASSASGGAKDTQYF
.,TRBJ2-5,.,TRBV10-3,TGTGCCATCAGTGGGCTAGCAGAGACCCAGTACTTC,CAISGLAETQYF
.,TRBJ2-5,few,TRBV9,TGTGCCAGCAGCGTAGCTCCGGGCCCTAGGACGGGGGAGACCCAGTACTTC,CASSVAPGPRTGETQYF
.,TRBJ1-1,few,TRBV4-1,TGCGCCAGCAGCCAACCGTCCCGGGGGCAGAACACTGAAGCTTTCTTT,CASSQPSRGQNTEAFF
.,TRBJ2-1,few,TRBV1,TGCACCAGCAGCCAAGAAATCAAAGCGGGAGGAACCGACAATGAGCAGTTCTTC,CTSSQEIKAGGTDNEQFF
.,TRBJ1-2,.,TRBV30,TGTGCCTGGAGTCCCGGGCTCGTCTATGGCTACACCTTC,CAWSPGLVYGYTF
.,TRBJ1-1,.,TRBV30,TGTGCCTGGAGACGCCGGGTTATCACTGAAGCTTTCTTT,CAWRRRVITEAFF